The 6 T cell receptor beta chains below come from one sample, sequenced in a study of blood T cell repertoires in COVID-19 (dated by TCRdb to the early 2020s). Receptor amplification or capture employed the immunoSEQ multiplex PCR assay. The source is immuneACCESS, and TCRdb retained only in-frame sequences with V and J called. Part of the clones is not carried over; for the studies checked, unresolved V genes explain less than half of this, and the remainder is unexplained. The table for this sample lists about 280,000 clones; 83% of them were counted only once. The ten largest clones represent more than 8% of the sample. What was sequenced was peripheral blood. The receptors derive from a woman aged 45 to 65 who had recovered from COVID-19.

This chain uses TRBV7-9 with TRBJ2-3, with 7 positions matching TRBD2. The CDR3 runs to 17 residues. With 5 bases clipped from V and 2 bases from J, the junction kept 13 bases outside the gene matches. The V gene's germline CDR1 is SEHNR and CDR2 FQNEAQ (reference sequence). The DNA for the CDR3 is TGTGCCAGCAGCCACCCACTCCTAGCGGAGAACACAGATACGCAGTATTTT. This encodes CASSHPLLAENTDTQYF.

V and J are TRBV12-3 or TRBV12-4 and TRBJ1-2; possibly TRBD1 for D (5 bases). The CDR3 extends over 12 amino acids. V shed 6 bases and J shed 8 bases, with 13 bases lying between them. The CDR3 reads CASRTGARGYTF. In nucleotides, the CDR3 is TGTGCCAGCAGAACTGGGGCGCGGGGCTACACCTTC.

The V call is TRBV7-6, the J call TRBJ2-1; 7 positions match TRBD2. V lost 5 bases, J lost 4 bases, and 5 bases stayed unmatched. CDR1 SGHVS and CDR2 FNYEAQ come from the germline V gene. This CDR3 is 14 amino acids long. The CDR3: CASSNSGFYNEQFF. CDR3 nucleotides: TGTGCCAGCAGCAATAGCGGGTTTTACAATGAGCAGTTCTTC.

The chain has TRBV27 and TRBJ2-7; 9 bases align to TRBD2. From germline, CDR1 is MNHEY and CDR2 SMNVEV (reference sequence). This CDR3 comprises 14 residues. J gave up 5 bases and V 6 bases, and 8 bases lay outside the gene matches. CDR3 sequence: CASSPGLASHEQYF. The DNA for the CDR3 is TGTGCCAGCAGCCCAGGACTAGCGAGTCACGAGCAGTACTTC.

The CDR3 protein is CAWGTAYEQYF. DNA of the CDR3: TGTGCCTGGGGGACAGCCTACGAGCAGTACTTC. The chain links TRBV30 to TRBJ2-7; 7 bases map to TRBD1. The junction had 0 bases not matched to a gene; V was cut back by 5 bases and J by 2 bases. The germline V gene has CDR1 GTSNPN and CDR2 SVGIG (reference sequence). This CDR3 spans 11 amino acids.

V gene TRBV18 combines with J gene TRBJ2-3; 8 bases line up with TRBD2. This CDR3 region has 15 residues. V lost 3 bases, J lost 5 bases, and 7 bases stayed unmatched. Germline V gives CDR1 KGHSH, CDR2 LQKENI. CDR3 sequence reads: CASSPGLARGDTQYF. In nucleotides, the CDR3 is TGTGCCAGCTCACCCGGACTAGCAAGGGGAGATACGCAGTATTTT.